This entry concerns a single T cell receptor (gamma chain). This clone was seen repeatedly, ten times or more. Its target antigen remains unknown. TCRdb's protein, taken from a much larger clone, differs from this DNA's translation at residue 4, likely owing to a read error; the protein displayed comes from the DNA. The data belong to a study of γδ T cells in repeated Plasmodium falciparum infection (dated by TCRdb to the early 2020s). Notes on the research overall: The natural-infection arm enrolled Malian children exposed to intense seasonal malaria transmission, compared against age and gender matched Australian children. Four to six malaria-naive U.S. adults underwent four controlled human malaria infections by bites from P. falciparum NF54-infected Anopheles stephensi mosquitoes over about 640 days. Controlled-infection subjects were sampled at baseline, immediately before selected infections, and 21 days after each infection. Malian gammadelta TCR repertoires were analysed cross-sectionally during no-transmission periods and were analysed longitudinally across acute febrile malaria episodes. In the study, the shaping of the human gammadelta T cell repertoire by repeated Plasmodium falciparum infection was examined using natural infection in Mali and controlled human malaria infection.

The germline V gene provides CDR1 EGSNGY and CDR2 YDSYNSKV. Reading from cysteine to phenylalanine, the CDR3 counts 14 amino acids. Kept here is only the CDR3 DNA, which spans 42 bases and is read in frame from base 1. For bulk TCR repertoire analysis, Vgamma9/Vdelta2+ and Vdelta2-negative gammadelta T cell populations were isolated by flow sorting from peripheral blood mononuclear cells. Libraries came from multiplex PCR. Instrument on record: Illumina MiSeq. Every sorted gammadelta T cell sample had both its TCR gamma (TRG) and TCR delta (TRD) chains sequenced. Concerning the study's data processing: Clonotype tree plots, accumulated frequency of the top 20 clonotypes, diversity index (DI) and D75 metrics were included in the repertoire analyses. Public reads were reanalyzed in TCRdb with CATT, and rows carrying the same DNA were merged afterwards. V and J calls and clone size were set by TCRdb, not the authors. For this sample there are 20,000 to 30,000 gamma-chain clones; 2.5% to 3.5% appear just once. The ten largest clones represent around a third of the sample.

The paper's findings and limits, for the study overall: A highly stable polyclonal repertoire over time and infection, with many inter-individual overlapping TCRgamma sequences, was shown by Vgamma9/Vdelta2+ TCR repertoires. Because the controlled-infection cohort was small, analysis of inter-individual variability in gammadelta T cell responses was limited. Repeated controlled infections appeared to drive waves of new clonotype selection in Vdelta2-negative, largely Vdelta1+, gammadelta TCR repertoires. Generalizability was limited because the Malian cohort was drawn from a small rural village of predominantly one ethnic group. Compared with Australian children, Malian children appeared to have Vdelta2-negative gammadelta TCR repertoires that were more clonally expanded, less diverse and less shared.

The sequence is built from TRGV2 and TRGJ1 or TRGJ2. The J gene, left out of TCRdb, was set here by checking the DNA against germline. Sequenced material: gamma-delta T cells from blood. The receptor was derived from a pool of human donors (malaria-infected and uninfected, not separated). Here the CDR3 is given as CATRDGLTHYKKLF. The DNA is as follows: TGTGCCACCAGGGACGGATTAACGCATTATAAGAAACTCTTT.